The 16 T cell receptor beta chains below all came from one sample that was sequenced in a study of shared clonotypes between healthy human individuals. Profiling relied on immunoSEQ multiplex PCR, and the TCRdb table lists in-frame clones only, not all of them. The profile shows some 1 million clones, around 74% of them singletons. Material: memory CD4+ T cells sorted from blood. Indicated subset: CD45RA-negative fraction. All receptors derive from a man aged 18 to 29 in good health.

This clone was observed a single time. V usage is TRBV7-2 and J usage is TRBJ1-6, with D unresolved. The CDR3 spans 15 residues. CDR1 SGHTA and CDR2 FQGNSA come from the germline V gene. The V and J ends lost 5 bases and 7 bases respectively, with 15 bases between them. The CDR3 loop is CASSPVAGTNSPLHF. The CDR3 DNA is TGTGCCAGCAGCCCGGTCGCGGGAACCAATTCACCCCTCCACTTT.

The rearrangement links TRBV7-9 to TRBJ1-4; D is undetermined. The germline V and J ends were trimmed by 5 bases and 0 bases, with 7 bases remaining between them. CDR3 size: 14 residues. CDR1 and CDR2 (germline): SEHNR, FQNEAQ (reference sequence). CDR3 nucleotides: TGTGCCAGCAGCCCGGGAACAACTAATGAAAAACTGTTTTTT. This sequence encodes CASSPGTTNEKLFF.

V usage is TRBV11-3 and J usage is TRBJ1-5; 9 bases align to TRBD1. Germline CDR1 and CDR2: SGHNT and YENEEA. V gave up 5 bases and J gave up 2 bases; unmatched junction bases: 13. The CDR3 consists of 18 residues. The CDR3 spells CASSLVGDRDRGNQPQHF. The CDR3, as DNA: TGTGCCAGCAGCCTCGTGGGGGACAGGGACCGGGGCAATCAGCCCCAGCATTTT.

This clone was detected once. The V call is TRBV5-1, the J call TRBJ2-2; TRBD1 is a possible D gene (6 bases). Per germline, CDR1 SGHRS and CDR2 YFSETQ. The CDR3 sequence is 14 residues long. The germline V and J ends were trimmed by 3 bases and 5 bases, with 11 bases remaining between them. DNA of the CDR3: TGCGCCAGCAGCTCCGGGACATTGACCGGGGAGCTGTTTTTT. As protein: CASSSGTLTGELFF.

This clone appeared a single time. Here the CDR3 reads CASSLEGDNSNQPQHF. CDR3 in DNA: TGTGCCAGCAGTTTAGAGGGGGATAATAGCAATCAGCCCCAGCATTTT. J is TRBJ1-5 and V is TRBV28; D may be TRBD1 (6 bases). Germline assignment: CDR1 MDHEN and CDR2 SYDVKM. Trimming took 2 bases from V and 0 from J, leaving 11 bases between them. This CDR3 region has 16 residues. Using reference TRBV28 and TRBJ1-5 for the parts outside the CDR3, the full variable domain is DVKVTQSSRYLVKRTGEKVFLECVQDMDHENMFWYRQDPGLGLRLIYFSYDVKMKEKGDIPEGYSVSREKKERFSLILESASTNQTSMYLCASSLEGDNSNQPQHFGDGTRLSIL.

CDR3 loop: CASSEDRVSGYGYTF. The CDR3 DNA is TGCGCCAGCAGCGAAGACAGGGTTTCAGGCTATGGCTACACCTTC. J is TRBJ1-2 and V is TRBV5-1, with 7 bases matching TRBD1. CDR1 is SGHRS and CDR2 is YFSETQ in the germline V gene. The CDR3 covers 15 residues. V gave up 4 bases and J gave up 4 bases; unmatched junction bases: 10.

The V and J genes are TRBV11-2 and TRBJ2-3; 7 bases are a match to TRBD2. Germline assignment: CDR1 SGHAT and CDR2 FQNNGV. This CDR3 spans 16 amino acids. J was trimmed by 7 bases and V by 5 bases; bases with no gene match: 15. CDR3 in DNA: TGTGCCAGCAGCCTCTGGGCTAGCGGAGAGTGGAATACGCAGTATTTT. Residues: CASSLWASGEWNTQYF.

The rearrangement uses TRBV19 and TRBJ2-1; TRBD2 matches 8 bases. Germline trimming cut 3 bases from V and 1 base from J; bases unmatched to any gene: 8. The CDR3 spans 17 residues. Germline V gene data show CDR1 as LNHDA and CDR2 as SQIVND (reference sequence). The CDR3 reads CASSMPSGGKSYNEQFF. For the CDR3, the DNA is TGTGCCAGTAGTATGCCATCGGGAGGGAAATCCTACAATGAGCAGTTCTTC.

The V and J genes are TRBV5-4 and TRBJ2-5; possibly TRBD1 for D (6 bases). Trimming took 4 bases from V and 1 from J, leaving 8 bases between them. The CDR3 has 13 residues. Germline assignment: CDR1 SGHNT and CDR2 YYREEE (reference sequence). The chain's CDR3 is CASSPRGQETQYF. CDR3 in DNA: TGTGCCAGCAGCCCCAGGGGCCAAGAGACCCAGTACTTC.

The CDR3 DNA follows: TGTGCCACCAGCGTTTCACATGAGTATGGCTACACCTTC. Its translation: CATSVSHEYGYTF. V and J are TRBV15 and TRBJ1-2, with D unresolved. The CDR3 runs to 13 residues. Germline V CDR1 and CDR2: LNHNV, YYDKDF (reference sequence). Between the trimmed V and J ends, which lost 5 bases and 5 bases, there was a span of 12 bases.

This chain joins TRBV30 and TRBJ2-6; D might be TRBD1 or TRBD2, each matching 5 bases. This CDR3 spans 17 amino acids. V gave up 3 bases and J gave up 0 bases, with 15 bases separating them. CDR1 and CDR2 from the germline V gene are GTSNPN and SVGIG (reference sequence). In DNA form, the CDR3 reads TGTGCCTGGAGGAGGGGACCTGCCGGCTCTGGGGCCAACGTCCTGACTTTC. It is translated as CAWRRGPAGSGANVLTF.

The rearrangement links TRBV18 to TRBJ1-2; 9 bases agree with TRBD1. Germline loops: CDR1 KGHSH, CDR2 LQKENI. J gave up 4 bases and V 3 bases, and 6 bases lay outside the gene matches. This CDR3 spans 15 amino acids. CDR3 DNA sequence: TGTGCCAGCTCACCCCGACAGGGGGAGACCTATGGCTACACCTTC. Amino acid sequence: CASSPRQGETYGYTF.

This rearrangement joins TRBV11-2 to TRBJ1-3; the D gene is possibly TRBD1 (5 bases). The CDR3 consists of 16 residues. Trimming stripped 3 bases from V and 0 bases from J, with 12 bases between. Per germline, CDR1 SGHAT and CDR2 FQNNGV. The CDR3 nucleotides are TGTGCCAGCAGCTTTACGGGACGCAGCTCTGGAAACACCATATATTTT. Encoded protein: CASSFTGRSSGNTIYF. The whole variable domain, filled in from reference TRBV11-2 and TRBJ1-3, reads EAGVAQSPRYKIIEKRQSVAFWCNPISGHATLYWYQQILGQGPKLLIQFQNNGVVDDSQLPKDRFSAERLKGVDSTLKIQPAKLEDSAVYLCASSFTGRSSGNTIYFGEGSWLTVV.

The V call is TRBV10-2, the J call TRBJ2-5; 7 nucleotides match TRBD2. Per the germline V gene, CDR1 is WSHSY and CDR2 is SAAADI. The CDR3 length is 18 residues. With 3 bases clipped from V and 3 bases from J, the junction kept 16 bases outside the gene matches. The CDR3 region is CASSDVALIGLAEETQYF. Here the CDR3 DNA reads TGCGCCAGCAGTGATGTTGCTCTTATAGGGCTAGCGGAAGAGACCCAGTACTTC.

V usage is TRBV28 and J usage is TRBJ2-6; D gene uncertain. Trimming left V 5 bases short and J 0 bases short, with 5 bases between. Germline V gene data show CDR1 as MDHEN and CDR2 as SYDVKM. CDR3 length: 14 residues. The DNA for the CDR3 is TGTGCCAGCAGTCACAGCTCTGGGGCCAACGTCCTGACTTTC. It yields the protein CASSHSSGANVLTF.

About this clone: In the same sample, other DNA sequences code for this CDR3. The chain joins TRBV18 to TRBJ1-2; D gene unclear. CDR1 is KGHSH and CDR2 is LQKENI in the germline V gene. V was cut by 3 bases and J by 0 bases, with 11 bases left in between. This CDR3 spans 15 amino acids. The CDR3 loop is CASSPTRQANYGYTF. CDR3 in DNA: TGTGCCAGCTCACCCACGAGGCAAGCTAACTATGGCTACACCTTC.